This T cell receptor beta chain was identified during a study of vaccination and CD4 T cells after COVID-19. Oncomine TCR Beta short-read sequencing was applied to DNA from cultured CD4+ T cells. Genomic DNA was drawn out of CD4+ T cells grown in culture. In TCRdb, the PCR reads were re-called with MiXCR into one record per CDR3 protein. The sample lists approximately 9,600 distinct CDR3 sequences, around 41% seen once, with 9.5% to 15% in the top ten. The length of the CDR3 is 13 residues. CDR1 is SGHTA and CDR2 is FQGTGA in the germline V gene. V lost 6 bases to trimming and J lost 7 bases, with 12 bases between them. The treatment is: approximately 9-day PBMC culture with coronavirus spike peptide pools or control peptides (ViraFEST assay). Gathered ahead of the COVID-19 pandemic (2011-2018) were the CD4+ T cells of the unexposed donor. Turning to this clonotype: Its antigen is not known.

The TCR comes from a human donor in good health. What was sequenced was CD4+ T cells from blood, cultured in vitro. The chain has TRBV7-3 and TRBJ2-2; maybe TRBD1 (5 bases). This CDR3 reads CASSFSRVGELFF. Written as DNA, the CDR3 is TGTGCCAGCAGTTTCTCCAGGGTCGGGGAGCTGTTTTTT.